This TCR beta chain derives from a study of blood T cells in healthy people across ages (dated by TCRdb to the mid-2010s). Regarding the complete study: In model experiments, template switching captured roughly one uniquely barcoded TCR beta cDNA molecule for every two T cells. Using deep sequencing normalized with unique cDNA molecular identifiers, the study measured how TCR beta repertoire diversity changes with age. Donors were grouped into four age groups: young (average 16 years), middle-aged (about 40), aged (around 66) and long-lived (about 82). To avoid experimental bias, donors of different ages were spread randomly across the sequencing lanes. For two donors (one aged 18 to 30 and one aged 80 or older), the study analyzed two additional independent replicas of 1 million unique cDNA reads from the same blood draw. Overall study outcomes, separate from this receptor: Compared with the aged group, the long-lived group had more naive CD4+ T cells, fewer expanded clones and increased TCR diversity, suggesting age selection. Observed TCR beta diversity correlated strongly with the percentage of naive T cells measured by flow cytometry. Since profiling was done on bulk unsorted PBMCs, naive and antigen-experienced compartments could not be conclusively compared. Observed TCR beta diversity per million T cells fell roughly linearly with age, and a significant reduction was already apparent by age approximately 40. The CMV infection status of donors was not known, potentially confounding age-related changes in expanded clonotypes. Estimates of total diversity based on one million sequenced T cells were regarded as lower bounds and as underestimates.

The CDR3 numbers 14 residues from cysteine through phenylalanine. Of the read, only the CDR3 DNA is kept; its 42 bases are in frame from base 1. CDR1 SGHDT and CDR2 YYEEEE are derived from the germline V gene. V sheds 3 bases and J sheds 4 bases, leaving 13 bases between their ends. Systemically healthy Caucasian individuals from Russia, 35 to 50 in total and aged about 6 to 90 years, were included as donors. About 10 milliliters of peripheral blood were drawn from each donor into EDTA-treated Vacutainer tubes. PBMCs were isolated by Ficoll-Paque density-gradient centrifugation, with at least 6.5 million obtained per sample. Trizol reagent was used to extract total RNA from PBMCs, with at least 6 micrograms per sample. For every donor, flow cytometry on a PBMC aliquot measured the percentage of naive CD45RAhigh/CD27high T cells. This clonotype was counted ten times or more. Its antigen is unknown. Base-call qualities are not available, and no considerably larger clone is one nucleotide away.

Receptor amplification or capture employed 5' RACE. These reads were obtained on an Illumina HiSeq 2500. A second PCR of roughly 7 to 11 cycles was run with a J-beta primer mix and a sample-barcoded 5' primer. Each TCR beta cDNA molecule received a unique molecular identifier from a template-switch 5' adaptor carrying 12 random nucleotides. Each sample yielded at least 3 million CDR3-containing paired-end reads. First-strand cDNA synthesis was performed from all RNA using the Mint cDNA synthesis kit, with priming by a TRBC-specific oligonucleotide. All cDNA was treated with uracil-DNA glycosylase and then went through a first 18-cycle PCR with the universal primers M1SS and BC2_uni_R. The authors' pipeline ran thus. For normalization, 1 million high-quality reads, each with a distinct molecular identifier, were randomly selected from each sample. Reads with shared molecular identifiers were discarded instead of being binned into consensus sequences. MiTCR, with a Q25 quality threshold and the strictest error-elimination algorithm, was used for CDR3 identification, clonotype clustering and error correction. A nonparametric unseen species model using Euler transformation provided a lower-bound estimate of total TCR beta diversity. In-frame beta chains were kept once TCRdb had trimmed the public reads at Q25 with fastp and called clones with MiXCR. Each CDR3 protein gets just one entry, which takes the most common genes and DNA from the rows behind it. Clone size and V and J calls follow TCRdb, not the original study. The sample has 600,000 or so distinct CDR3 sequences on record, about 30% of them singletons. The top ten clonotypes cover 15% to 18% of the sample.

The sequencing input was blood. The rearranged segments are TRBV5-6 and TRBJ2-5; perhaps TRBD2 is the D gene, with 5 bases matching. The receptor comes from an elderly woman in good health. The sequence in DNA is TGTGCCAGCAGCTCATGGACGGGAACAGAGACCCAGTACTTC. Translation gives CASSSWTGTETQYF.